This T cell receptor beta chain is from a study of CD8+CD57+ T cells in acquired aplastic anemia. It was genomic DNA that served as the template for profiling TCR beta VDJ and CDR3. TCRdb reanalysed the reads using MiXCR and keeps one entry per CDR3 protein. The data contain under 350,000 distinct CDR3 sequences, approximately 60% of them seen just once; the ten biggest clones take up 1% to 1.5%. The CDR3 totals 10 residues. The germline V gene encodes CDR1 SEHNR and CDR2 FQNEAQ (reference sequence). Trimming removed 5 bases from V and 5 bases from J, with 3 bases in between. Previously, flow cytometry had revealed CD8+CD57+ cell expansion in the patients chosen for sequencing. At blood sampling, none of the patients had yet received therapy.

The chain uses TRBV7-9 and TRBJ1-1; D is undetermined. The sample taken for sequencing was sorted CD4+, CD8+, or CD8+CD57+ T cells (not recorded which) from PBMCs. This clonotype was obtained from a human donor with aplastic anemia. CDR3 nucleotides: TGTGCCAGCAGCCTAACTGAAGCTTTCTTT. Its protein is CASSLTEAFF.